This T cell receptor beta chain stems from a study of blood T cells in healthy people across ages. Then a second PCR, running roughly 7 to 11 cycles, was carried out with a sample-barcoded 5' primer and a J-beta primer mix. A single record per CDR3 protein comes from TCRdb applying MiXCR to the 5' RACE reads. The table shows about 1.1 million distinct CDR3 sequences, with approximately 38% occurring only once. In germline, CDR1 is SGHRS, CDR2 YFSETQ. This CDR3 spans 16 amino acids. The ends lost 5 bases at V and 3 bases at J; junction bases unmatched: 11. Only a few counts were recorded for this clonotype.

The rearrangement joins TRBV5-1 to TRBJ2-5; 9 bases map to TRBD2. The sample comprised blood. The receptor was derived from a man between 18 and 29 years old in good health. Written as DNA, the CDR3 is TGCGCCAGCAGATTAGCGGGGGCCGGCGTTAAAGAGACCCAGTACTTC. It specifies CASRLAGAGVKETQYF.